These 2 T cell receptor beta chains share one sample of origin, sequenced in a study of shared clonotypes between healthy human individuals. Clones were read by immunoSEQ multiplex PCR, and TCRdb kept only the in-frame ones, dropping some. The table has more than 1.2 million clones, 98% to 99% seen once; the top ten hold about 0.34%. The sample comprised naive CD4+ T cells sorted from blood. The subset here: CD45RA+ positively selected. These receptors all come from a man under 40 in good health.

The rearrangement joins TRBV10-2 to TRBJ2-5; 9 positions agree with TRBD1. The ends lost 0 bases at V and 5 bases at J; junction bases unmatched: 4. Per the germline V gene, CDR1 is WSHSY and CDR2 is SAAADI. The CDR3 is 15 residues long. The CDR3 nucleotides read TGCGCCAGCAGTGAGTCGGGGACAGGGTACGAGACCCAGTACTTC. Amino acids: CASSESGTGYETQYF.

CDR3 in DNA: TGTGCCAGCTCACCACCGGGAAGGGGAAGGGCAGATACGCAGTATTTT. This gives the protein CASSPPGRGRADTQYF. J is TRBJ2-3 and V is TRBV18; the D gene is possibly TRBD1 (5 bases). The germline V gene encodes CDR1 KGHSH and CDR2 LQKENI. The CDR3 consists of 16 residues. Trimming stripped 0 bases from V and 4 bases from J, with 14 bases between.